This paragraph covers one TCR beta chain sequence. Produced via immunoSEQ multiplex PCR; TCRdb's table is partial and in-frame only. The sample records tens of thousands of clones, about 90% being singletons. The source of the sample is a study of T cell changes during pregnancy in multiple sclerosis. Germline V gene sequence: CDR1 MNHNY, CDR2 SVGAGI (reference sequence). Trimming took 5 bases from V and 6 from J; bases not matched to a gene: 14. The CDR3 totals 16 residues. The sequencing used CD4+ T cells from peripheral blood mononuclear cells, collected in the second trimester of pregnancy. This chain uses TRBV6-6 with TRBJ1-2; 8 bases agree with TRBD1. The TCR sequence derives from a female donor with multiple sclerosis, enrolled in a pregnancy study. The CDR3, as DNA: TGTGCCAGCAGTGTACAGGGGGTGAACGGTGCGAATGGCTACACCTTC. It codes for CASSVQGVNGANGYTF.